These T cell receptor beta chains were read from a single sample in a study of tumor and adjacent non-tumor tissue in lung cancer. A single record per CDR3 protein comes from TCRdb applying MiXCR to the multiplex PCR reads. The sample yields fewer than 120,000 distinct CDR3 sequences, approximately 80% seen once. The specimen was lung tumor tissue. The receptors were sampled from a man aged 70-80 years with non-small cell lung cancer. The conserved cysteine and the conserved F or W are not part of the CDR3 here. Size values are once, few and many counts, or a class for expanded clones, and some rows have none.

- TRBJ2-7 15 TRBV12-3/TRBV12-4 VSSLLLGHKSSMEQY
- TRBJ2-5 11 TRBV29-1 SVADKFQETQY
- TRBJ1-2 13 TRBV12-3/TRBV12-4 ASCLLTGFGYDYI
- TRBJ2-2 14 TRBV5-4 ASSLRPGTGTPGAV
- TRBJ2-2 13 TRBV10-3 AIVTEASYTGELF
- TRBJ2-7 12 TRBV6-1 ASSEAQGSRGQY
- TRBJ2-5 12 TRBV19 ASSTNLGWETHY
- TRBJ2-1 12 TRBV2 ASNGDYVSNEQF
- TRBJ1-1 12 TRBV20-1 SARGPQVNTEVF
- TRBJ2-2 13 TRBV6-1 DSRSHEGSTGELF
- TRBJ2-2 12 TRBV29-1 SADVTGSTRELF
- TRBJ2-3 11 TRBV13 VSKGGGTDTQY
- TRBJ1-1 11 TRBV20-1 TALGQKNTEAF
- TRBJ1-3 11 TRBV29-1 SVENVSGNTIY
- TRBJ2-1 14 TRBV11-3 ASSIDPTGGRAKQF
many TRBJ1-3 13 TRBV6-1 ASGSRITSGNTIY
many TRBJ2-1 12 TRBV6-1 ASRRGGGLNEQF
- TRBJ1-5 12 TRBV4-2 ASSQADSSQPQQ
- TRBJ2-7 12 TRBV5-4 ASSLDGQAYEQC
- TRBJ2-5 14 TRBV5-1 ASSLEDLAVVETQY
- TRBJ2-3 14 TRBV6-2/TRBV6-3 ATTVSRGVNTDTQY
once TRBJ2-3 13 TRBV12-3/TRBV12-4 ASSFCGGWTDMQY
- TRBJ2-5 13 TRBV11-1 ASSLCRTNQEIQY
- TRBJ2-7 13 TRBV12-3/TRBV12-4 ANSISAGRPYEQY
- TRBJ1-1 12 TRBV6-1 TSTEGRRHTKAF
- TRBJ2-3 13 TRBV11-2 ASTRGEVSTDTQY
- TRBJ2-1 11 TRBV29-1 SIEATKGDEQF
- TRBJ1-2 12 TRBV4-3 PSSQDLRTGRNT
- TRBJ1-1 12 TRBV28 ASSFERIGGLTF
once TRBJ2-7 10 TRBV29-1 SAWGTNPVQH
- TRBJ2-2 14 TRBV6-2/TRBV6-3 ASSLGLARVSGELL
few TRBJ2-7 13 TRBV6-6 ANKRTGTASYEQY
many TRBJ2-1 11 TRBV4-1 ASSSGLYNEQF
- TRBJ2-7 12 TRBV4-1 ASSQPLDGYEQY
- TRBJ2-3 12 TRBV28 ASSLGAAGDMQF
many TRBJ2-6 17 TRBV6-5 ASSKLEFRGVVGANVLT
- TRBJ1-6 17 TRBV6-6 ASIHSTGGPSSYNSPLH
- TRBJ2-2 9 TRBV29-1 NGRDAWELF
- TRBJ2-7 12 TRBV4-3 ASNQGTHSYEQY
- TRBJ1-2 12 TRBV7-9 ASTLLGTDYCYT
- TRBJ1-1 14 TRBV11-2 ASSLAEMGMSTEVF
- TRBJ1-6 13 TRBV28 ASSLYQGRNSALH